The entry below gives a single TCR beta chain sequence along with its context. What it binds is not known. The source of the sample is a study of T cell repertoires in cytomegalovirus infection. Study details: Public TCR beta signatures marked donors with CMV infection and the matching HLA.

General observations from the study: Carriers of CMV and the relevant HLA type were discriminated by public TCR beta frequency.

Each CDR3 protein gets one entry after TCRdb re-called the reads with MiXCR. There are about 920,000 distinct CDR3 sequences in the sample; about 33% occur only once, and around 15% lies in the top ten. The CDR3 extends over 12 amino acids. Germline V gene data show CDR1 as KGHSH and CDR2 as LQKENI. Trimming pared 6 bases from V and 11 bases from J, leaving 15 bases between. Sequenced material: cultured CD8+ T cells from PBMCs, taken from culture after CMV antigen stimulation. This chain connects TRBV18 to TRBJ2-3, with a tentative D call TRBD1 (6 bases). The sequence derives from a human donor in good health (CMV status not recorded). Some clones in this sample may be carry-over from other donors' samples. This CDR3 reads CASSPGEPEQYF. As DNA, the CDR3 is TGTGCCAGCTCCCCAGGGGAGCCCGAGCAGTATTTT.